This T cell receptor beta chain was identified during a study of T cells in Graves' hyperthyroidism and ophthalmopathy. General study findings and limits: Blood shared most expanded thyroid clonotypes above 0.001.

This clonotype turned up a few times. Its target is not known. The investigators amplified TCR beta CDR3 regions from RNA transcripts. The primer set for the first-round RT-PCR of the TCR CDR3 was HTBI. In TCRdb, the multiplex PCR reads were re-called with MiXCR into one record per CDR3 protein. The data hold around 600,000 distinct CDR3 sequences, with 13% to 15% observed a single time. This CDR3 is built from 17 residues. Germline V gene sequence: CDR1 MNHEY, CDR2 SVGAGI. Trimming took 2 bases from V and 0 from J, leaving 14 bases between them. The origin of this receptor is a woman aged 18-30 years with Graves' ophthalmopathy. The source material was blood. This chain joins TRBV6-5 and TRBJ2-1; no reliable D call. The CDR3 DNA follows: TGTGCCAGCAGTTACGCTCCTCGCCAGTCCTCCTACAATGAGCAGTTCTTC. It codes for CASSYAPRQSSYNEQFF.